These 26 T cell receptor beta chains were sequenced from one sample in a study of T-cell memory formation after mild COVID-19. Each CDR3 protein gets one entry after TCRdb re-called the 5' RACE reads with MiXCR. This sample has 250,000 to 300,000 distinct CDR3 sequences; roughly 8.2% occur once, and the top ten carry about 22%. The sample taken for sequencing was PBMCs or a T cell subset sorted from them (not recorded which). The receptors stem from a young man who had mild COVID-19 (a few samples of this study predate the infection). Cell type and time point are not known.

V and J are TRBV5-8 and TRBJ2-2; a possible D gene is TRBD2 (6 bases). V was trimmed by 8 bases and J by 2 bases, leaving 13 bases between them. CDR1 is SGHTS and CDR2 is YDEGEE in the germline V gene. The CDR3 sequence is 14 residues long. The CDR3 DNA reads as TGTGCCAGGGGAGGCACGATAAACACCGGGGAGCTGTTTTTT. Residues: CARGGTINTGELFF. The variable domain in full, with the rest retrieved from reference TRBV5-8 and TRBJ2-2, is EAGVTQSPTHLIKTRGQQATLRCSPISGHTSVYWYQQALGLGLQFLLWYDEGEERNRGNFPPRFSGRQFPNYSSELNVNALELEDSALYLCARGGTINTGELFFGEGSRLTVL.

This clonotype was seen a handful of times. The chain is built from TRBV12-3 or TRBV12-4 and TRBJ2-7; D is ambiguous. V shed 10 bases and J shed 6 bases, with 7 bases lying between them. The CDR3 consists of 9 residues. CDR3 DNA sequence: TGTGCCATTCTGCGCGAGCAGTACGTC. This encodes CAILREQYV.

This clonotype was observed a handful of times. The chain's CDR3 is CASSLGRHYEQYF. Written as DNA, the CDR3 is TGTGCCAGCAGCTTGGGACGGCACTACGAGCAGTACTTC. The chain uses TRBV5-5 and TRBJ2-7; D remains unclear. The CDR3 contains 13 residues. Deletions cut 0 bases from V and 3 bases from J, with 7 bases between. The germline CDR1 and CDR2 sequences are SGHKS and YYEKEE (reference sequence).

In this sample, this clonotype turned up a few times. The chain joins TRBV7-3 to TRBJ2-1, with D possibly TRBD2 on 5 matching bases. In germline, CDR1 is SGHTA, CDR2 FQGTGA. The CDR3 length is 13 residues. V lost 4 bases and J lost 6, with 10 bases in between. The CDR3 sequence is CASSSRGSNEQFF. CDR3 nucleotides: TGTGCCAGCAGCTCGAGAGGGAGCAATGAGCAGTTCTTC.

CDR3 loop: CASTSLSSGANVLTF. The DNA for the CDR3 is TGTGCCAGCACCTCCCTGAGCTCTGGGGCCAACGTCCTGACTTTC. The chain couples TRBV7-2 to TRBJ2-6; no definite D call. Trimming took 7 bases from V and 0 from J, leaving 10 bases between them. The CDR3 runs to 15 residues. Germline assignment: CDR1 SGHTA and CDR2 FQGNSA. The complete variable domain, with remaining parts taken from reference TRBV7-2 and TRBJ2-6, reads GAGVSQSPSNKVTEKGKDVELRCDPISGHTALYWYRQSLGQGLEFLIYFQGNSAPDKSGLPSDRFSAERTGGSVSTLTIQRTQQEDSAVYLCASTSLSSGANVLTFGAGSRLTVL.

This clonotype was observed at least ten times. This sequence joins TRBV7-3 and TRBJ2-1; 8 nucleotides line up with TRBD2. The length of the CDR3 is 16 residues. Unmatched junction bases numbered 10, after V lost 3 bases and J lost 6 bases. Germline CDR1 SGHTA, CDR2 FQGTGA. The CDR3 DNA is TGTGCCAGCAGCTTTACCGGGACTAGTACGGGCAATGAGCAGTTCTTC. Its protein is CASSFTGTSTGNEQFF.

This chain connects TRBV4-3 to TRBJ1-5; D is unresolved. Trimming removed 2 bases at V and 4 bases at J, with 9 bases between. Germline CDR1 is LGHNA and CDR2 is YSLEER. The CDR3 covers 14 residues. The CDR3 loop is CASSQSSVNQPQHF. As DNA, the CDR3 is TGCGCCAGCAGCCAATCAAGCGTTAATCAGCCCCAGCATTTT.

CDR3 DNA sequence: TGTGCCAGCAGCCAAGTAGCTAGCTCGCCCGGGGAGCTGTTTTTT. The encoded protein is CASSQVASSPGELFF. V gene TRBV4-2 combines with J gene TRBJ2-2; tentatively, D is TRBD2 (5 bases). Trimming removed 1 base from V and 6 bases from J, with 12 bases in between. The CDR3 has 15 amino acids. CDR1 and CDR2 (germline): LGHNA, YNFKEQ.

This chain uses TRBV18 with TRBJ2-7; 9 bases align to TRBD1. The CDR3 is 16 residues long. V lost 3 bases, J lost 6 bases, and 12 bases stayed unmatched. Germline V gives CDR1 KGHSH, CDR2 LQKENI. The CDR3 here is CASSPAAGQGILEQYF. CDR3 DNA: TGTGCCAGCTCACCGGCGGCTGGACAGGGGATCCTCGAGCAGTACTTC.

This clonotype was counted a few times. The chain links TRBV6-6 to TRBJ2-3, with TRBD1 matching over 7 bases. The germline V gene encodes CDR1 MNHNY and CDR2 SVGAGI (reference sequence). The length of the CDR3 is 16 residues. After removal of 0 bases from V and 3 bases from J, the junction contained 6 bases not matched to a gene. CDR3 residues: CASSYSRGRPTDTQYF. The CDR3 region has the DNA TGTGCCAGCAGTTACTCGAGGGGGCGTCCGACAGATACGCAGTATTTT.

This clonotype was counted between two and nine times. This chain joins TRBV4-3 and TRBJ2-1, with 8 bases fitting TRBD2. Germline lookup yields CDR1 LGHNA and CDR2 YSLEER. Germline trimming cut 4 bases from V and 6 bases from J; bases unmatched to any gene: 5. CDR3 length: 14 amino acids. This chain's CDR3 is CASSRGGGLNEQFF. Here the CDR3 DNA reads TGCGCCAGCAGCCGCGGCGGGGGGCTCAATGAGCAGTTCTTC.

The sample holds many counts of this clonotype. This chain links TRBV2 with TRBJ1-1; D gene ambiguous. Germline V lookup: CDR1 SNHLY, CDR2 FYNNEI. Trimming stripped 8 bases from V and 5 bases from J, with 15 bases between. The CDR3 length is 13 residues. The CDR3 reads CASGELLRTEAFF. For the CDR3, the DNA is TGTGCCAGCGGGGAGCTGTTGAGGACTGAAGCTTTCTTT.

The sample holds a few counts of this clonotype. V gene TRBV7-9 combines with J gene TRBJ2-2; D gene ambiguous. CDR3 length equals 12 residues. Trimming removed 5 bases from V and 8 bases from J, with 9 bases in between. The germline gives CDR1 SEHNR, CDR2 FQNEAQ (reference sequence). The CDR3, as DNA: TGTGCCAGCAGCCGATCCGGGGGGGAGCTGTTTTTT. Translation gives CASSRSGGELFF.

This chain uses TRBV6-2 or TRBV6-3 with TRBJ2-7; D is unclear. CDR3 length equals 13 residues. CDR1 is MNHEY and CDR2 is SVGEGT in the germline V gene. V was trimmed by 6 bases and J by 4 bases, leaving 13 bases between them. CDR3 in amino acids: CASSTRTPYEQYV. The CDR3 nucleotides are TGTGCCAGCAGCACCAGGACCCCATACGAGCAGTACGTC.

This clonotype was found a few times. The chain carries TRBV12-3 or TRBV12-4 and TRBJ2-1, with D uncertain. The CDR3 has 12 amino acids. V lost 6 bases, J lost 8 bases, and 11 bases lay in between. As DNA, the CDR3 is TGTGCCAGCAGCCTTCTTTCGTATGAGCAGTTCTTC. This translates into CASSLLSYEQFF.

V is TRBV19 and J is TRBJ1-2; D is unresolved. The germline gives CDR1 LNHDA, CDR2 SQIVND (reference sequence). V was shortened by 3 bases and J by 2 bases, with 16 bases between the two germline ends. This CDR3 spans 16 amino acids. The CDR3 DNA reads TGTGCCAGTAGTATGCGGGAGGGAATCGGAAACTATGGCTACACCTTC. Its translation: CASSMREGIGNYGYTF. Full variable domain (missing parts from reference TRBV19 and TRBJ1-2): DGGITQSPKYLFRKEGQNVTLSCEQNLNHDAMYWYRQDPGQGLRLIYYSQIVNDFQKGDIAEGYSVSREKKESFPLTVTSAQKNPTAFYLCASSMREGIGNYGYTFGSGTRLTVV.

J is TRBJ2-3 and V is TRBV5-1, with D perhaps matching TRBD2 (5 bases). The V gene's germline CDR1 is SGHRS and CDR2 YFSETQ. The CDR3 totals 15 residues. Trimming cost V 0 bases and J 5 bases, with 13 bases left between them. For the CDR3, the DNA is TGCGCCAGCAGCTTGGACCTTTCCGAGGGAGATACGCAGTATTTT. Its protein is CASSLDLSEGDTQYF.

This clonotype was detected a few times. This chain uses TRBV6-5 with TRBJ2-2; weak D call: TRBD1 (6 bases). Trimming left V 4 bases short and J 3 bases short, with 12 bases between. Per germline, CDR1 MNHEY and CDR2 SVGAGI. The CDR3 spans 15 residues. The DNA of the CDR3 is TGTGCCAGCAGTTCAGGGGCGCAGGACACCGGGGAGCTGTTTTTT. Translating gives CASSSGAQDTGELFF.

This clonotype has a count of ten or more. The CDR3 coding sequence is TGCAGTGCTAGAGATCCGCGCGGGGGGAACACCGGGGAGCTGTTTTTT. Translating it yields CSARDPRGGNTGELFF. The V call is TRBV20-1, the J call TRBJ2-2; 7 bases line up with TRBD2. The CDR3 totals 16 residues. Germline V gene data show CDR1 as DFQATT and CDR2 as SNEGSKA (reference sequence). With V trimmed by 0 bases and J by 1 base, 5 bases remained unmatched.

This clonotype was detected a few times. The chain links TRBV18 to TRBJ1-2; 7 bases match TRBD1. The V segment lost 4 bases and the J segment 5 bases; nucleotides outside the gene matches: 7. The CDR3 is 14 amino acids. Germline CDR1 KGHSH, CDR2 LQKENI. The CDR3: CASSLGQDEYGYTF. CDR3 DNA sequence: TGTGCCAGCTCACTTGGACAGGACGAATATGGCTACACCTTC.

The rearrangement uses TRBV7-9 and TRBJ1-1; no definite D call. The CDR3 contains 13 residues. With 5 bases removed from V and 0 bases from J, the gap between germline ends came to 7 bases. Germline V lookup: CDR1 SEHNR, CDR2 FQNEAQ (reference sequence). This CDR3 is CASSAVLNTEAFF. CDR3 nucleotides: TGTGCCAGCAGCGCGGTCTTGAACACTGAAGCTTTCTTT.

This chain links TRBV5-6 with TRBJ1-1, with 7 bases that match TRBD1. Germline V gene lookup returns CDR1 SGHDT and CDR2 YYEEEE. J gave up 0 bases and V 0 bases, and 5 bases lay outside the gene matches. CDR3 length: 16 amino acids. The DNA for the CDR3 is TGTGCCAGCAGCTTGGTAGGGGGCCAGCTGAACACTGAAGCTTTCTTT. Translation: CASSLVGGQLNTEAFF.

The CDR3 loop reads CASSRHSGSGGSYEQYF. CDR3 DNA sequence: TGCGCCAGCAGCCGCCACTCGGGTAGCGGGGGTAGCTACGAGCAGTACTTC. This sequence joins TRBV4-3 and TRBJ2-7; 9 nucleotides agree with TRBD2. CDR3 length: 17 residues. Trimming at V came to 4 bases and at J to 3 bases, leaving 13 bases not matched to a gene. The germline V gene encodes CDR1 LGHNA and CDR2 YSLEER.

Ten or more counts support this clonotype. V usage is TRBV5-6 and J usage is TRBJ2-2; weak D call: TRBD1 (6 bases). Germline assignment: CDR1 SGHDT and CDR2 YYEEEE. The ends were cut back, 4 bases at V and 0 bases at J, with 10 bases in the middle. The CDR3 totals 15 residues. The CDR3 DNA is TGTGCCAGCAGCCCCCGGACAGCGAACACCGGGGAGCTGTTTTTT. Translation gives CASSPRTANTGELFF. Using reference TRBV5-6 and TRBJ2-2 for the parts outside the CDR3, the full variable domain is DAGVTQSPTHLIKTRGQQVTLRCSPKSGHDTVSWYQQALGQGPQFIFQYYEEEERQRGNFPDRFSGHQFPNYSSELNVNALLLGDSALYLCASSPRTANTGELFFGEGSRLTVL.

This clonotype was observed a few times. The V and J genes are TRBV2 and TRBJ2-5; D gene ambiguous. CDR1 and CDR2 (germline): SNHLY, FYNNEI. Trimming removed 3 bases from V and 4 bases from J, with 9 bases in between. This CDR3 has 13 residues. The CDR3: CASSDLQRETQYF. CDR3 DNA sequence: TGTGCCAGCAGTGATTTACAGAGAGAGACCCAGTACTTC. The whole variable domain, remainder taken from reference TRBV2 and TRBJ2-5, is EPEVTQTPSHQVTQMGQEVILRCVPISNHLYFYWYRQILGQKVEFLVSFYNNEISEKSEIFDDQFSVERPDGSNFTLKIRSTKLEDSAMYFCASSDLQRETQYFGPGTRLLVL.

CDR3 protein: CSARDRSSAGALGSPLHF. DNA for the CDR3: TGCAGTGCTAGAGATCGAAGTTCTGCAGGGGCGTTGGGGTCACCCCTCCACTTT. The V gene is TRBV20-1, the J gene TRBJ1-6; tentatively, D is TRBD1 (6 bases). CDR3 length: 18 residues. Germline CDR1 and CDR2: DFQATT and SNEGSKA (reference sequence). With 0 bases removed from V and 10 bases from J, the gap between germline ends came to 25 bases.